This T cell receptor beta chain is from a study of cytomegalovirus exposure and HLA in healthy donors. The PCR used 60 Vbeta and 13 Jbeta primers. TCRdb keeps only in-frame clones here, not all; method: immunoSEQ multiplex PCR. The sample records some 210,000 clones, 75% to 80% being singletons. Points from the study as a whole: Highest at DRB1 and lowest at HLA-C, TCR association rates differed among HLA loci in a later analysis. Per a later analysis, about 18,000 TCR beta sequences showed association with HLA alleles at 0.05 false discovery rate.

Turning to this clone: Its target is unknown.

The sample consisted of PBMCs. This sequence originates from a woman younger than 45 in good health and CMV-seropositive.

The CDR3 DNA sequence: TGTGCTAGTGGCCCGGGACAGCTTGGGGGCTACACCTTC. This translates into CASGPGQLGGYTF. The gene calls are TRBV12-5 and TRBJ1-2; 7 bases map to TRBD1. The V and J ends lost 6 bases and 8 bases, in that order; junction bases with no gene match: 9. This CDR3 comprises 13 residues. Germline V gene data show CDR1 as LGHNT and CDR2 as FRNRAP.